The rows below give T cell receptor beta chains drawn from one sample of a study of blood T cell repertoires in COVID-19. Here immunoSEQ multiplex PCR was the method, and the copy in TCRdb shows in-frame clones only, minus some. The sample holds about 130,000 clones, less than 90% seen once. The material sequenced was peripheral blood. The receptor set was obtained from a woman over 75 with acute or convalescent COVID-19. Both conserved end residues are part of each CDR3. Each record gives: V gene, clone size, D gene, J gene, CDR3 protein, CDR3 DNA. D genes are given only for firm matches. The size of a clone is reported for some rows only, either as once, few or many, or as a class for expanded clones.

TRBV11-2	.	TRBD1	TRBJ2-7	CASSEPQGANEQYF	TGTGCCAGCAGCGAACCACAGGGGGCTAACGAGCAGTACTTC
TRBV18	.	TRBD1	TRBJ1-3	CASSSTGGNSGNTIYF	TGTGCCAGCTCATCGACAGGGGGGAACTCTGGAAACACCATATATTTT
TRBV5-1	.	.	TRBJ2-7	CASSLNQGRYEQYF	TGCGCCAGCAGCTTGAACCAGGGCCGGTACGAGCAGTACTTC
TRBV6-5	.	TRBD1	TRBJ1-2	CASSYSGQGATGYTF	TGTGCCAGCAGTTACTCCGGACAGGGGGCGACTGGCTACACCTTC
TRBV2	.	TRBD1	TRBJ1-4	CASTRDREEKLFF	TGTGCCAGCACTAGGGACAGGGAGGAGAAACTGTTTTTT
TRBV10-3	.	TRBD1	TRBJ1-1	CAIRKGQQNTEAFF	TGTGCCATCAGGAAGGGACAGCAGAACACTGAAGCTTTCTTT
TRBV19	.	TRBD1	TRBJ1-2	CASSIGTGGLYGYTF	TGTGCCAGTAGTATAGGTACAGGGGGACTCTATGGCTACACCTTC
TRBV7-9	once	TRBD2	TRBJ2-1	CASSSETSGGSSYNEQFF	TGTGCCAGCAGCTCGGAGACTAGCGGGGGGTCATCCTACAATGAGCAGTTCTTC
TRBV19	once	.	TRBJ2-7	CASSTLGGSSYEQYF	TGTGCCAGTAGTACACTTGGAGGAAGCTCCTACGAGCAGTACTTC
TRBV9	.	.	TRBJ1-3	CASSAQGAGNTIYF	TGTGCCAGCAGCGCCCAAGGGGCGGGAAACACCATATATTTT
TRBV2	once	TRBD1	TRBJ1-2	CASRRDRGEGYGYTF	TGTGCCAGCAGGAGGGACAGGGGTGAGGGCTATGGCTACACCTTC
TRBV5-6	few	.	TRBJ1-1	CASRSDKNTEAFF	TGTGCCAGCAGATCGGACAAGAACACTGAAGCTTTCTTT
TRBV7-2	.	TRBD1	TRBJ1-2	CASSINRDSLSGYTF	TGTGCCAGCAGCATCAACCGGGACAGTCTCTCCGGCTACACCTTC
TRBV18	few	.	TRBJ1-6	CASSPSEGVYYNSPLHF	TGTGCCAGCTCACCTTCGGAAGGGGTGTACTATAATTCACCCCTCCACTTT
TRBV7-2	once	TRBD1	TRBJ2-7	CASSLARQGIYEQYF	TGTGCCAGCAGCTTAGCTCGACAGGGGATCTACGAGCAGTACTTC
TRBV28	.	TRBD1	TRBJ1-5	CASSLFDRERQPQHF	TGTGCCAGCAGTTTGTTTGACAGGGAAAGGCAGCCCCAGCATTTT
TRBV4-3	once	.	TRBJ2-2	CASSQGQNTGELFF	TGCGCCAGCAGCCAAGGACAAAACACCGGGGAGCTGTTTTTT
TRBV12-3/TRBV12-4	.	TRBD1	TRBJ1-2	CASKTGEGYTF	TGTGCCAGCAAGACAGGGGAAGGCTACACCTTC
TRBV6-5	.	TRBD1	TRBJ1-1	CASSSTGIVSTEAFF	TGTGCCAGCAGTTCGACAGGGATAGTGAGCACTGAAGCTTTCTTT
TRBV10-2	.	.	TRBJ1-5	CASSVGGQPQHF	TGCGCCAGCAGTGTTGGCGGGCAGCCCCAGCATTTT
TRBV9	.	.	TRBJ1-1	CASSVGSNTEAFF	TGTGCCAGCAGCGTAGGGAGCAACACTGAAGCTTTCTTT
TRBV5-1	.	.	TRBJ1-5	CASSLVPLEGSNQPQHF	TGCGCCAGCAGCTTGGTTCCCCTCGAGGGTAGCAATCAGCCCCAGCATTTT
TRBV15	few	.	TRBJ1-1	CATSRDVQGEAFF	TGTGCCACCAGCAGAGATGTACAGGGTGAAGCTTTCTTT
TRBV12-3/TRBV12-4	.	.	TRBJ1-1	CASSYPGATEAFF	TGTGCCAGCAGTTACCCAGGGGCGACTGAAGCTTTCTTT
TRBV2	.	.	TRBJ1-4	CASSESQAPGKLFF	TGTGCCAGCAGTGAAAGTCAGGCTCCTGGAAAACTGTTTTTT
TRBV9	.	.	TRBJ1-6	CASSLVQGGLLHF	TGTGCCAGCAGCCTGGTCCAGGGAGGGCTCCTCCACTTT
TRBV6-5	.	.	TRBJ1-5	CASNPGRLNQPQHF	TGTGCCAGCAATCCAGGGAGGCTCAATCAGCCCCAGCATTTT
TRBV7-2	.	.	TRBJ2-5	CASSLSGPNRETQYF	TGTGCCAGCAGCTTATCTGGCCCCAACAGAGAGACCCAGTACTTC
TRBV11-2	.	.	TRBJ2-5	CASSLRVQETQYF	TGTGCCAGCAGCCTCAGGGTACAAGAGACCCAGTACTTC
TRBV6-5	once	.	TRBJ1-6	CASSSRGISPLHF	TGTGCCAGCAGTAGCAGGGGAATCTCACCCCTCCACTTT
TRBV5-1	.	.	TRBJ2-1	CASSFTTQYNEQFF	TGCGCCAGCAGCTTCACCACCCAGTACAATGAGCAGTTCTTC
TRBV4-3	.	.	TRBJ2-7	CASSQIIGSTYEQYF	TGCGCCAGCAGCCAAATCATCGGGAGTACCTACGAGCAGTACTTC
TRBV6-6	.	.	TRBJ2-5	CASTGLAVFGTQYF	TGTGCCAGCACCGGCCTAGCCGTCTTTGGGACCCAGTACTTC
TRBV19	.	.	TRBJ2-1	CASSITGTGVWNEQFF	TGTGCCAGTAGTATAACCGGGACGGGAGTTTGGAATGAGCAGTTCTTC
TRBV11-3	.	.	TRBJ2-5	CASSTGNQETQYF	TGTGCCAGCAGCACAGGGAACCAAGAGACCCAGTACTTC
TRBV11-2	.	TRBD2	TRBJ2-1	CASSVELAGGEQFF	TGTGCCAGCAGCGTAGAGCTAGCGGGGGGTGAGCAGTTCTTC
TRBV10-2	.	.	TRBJ1-1	CASSVEAGSPAFF	TGCGCCAGCAGTGTTGAGGCAGGGTCACCGGCTTTCTTT
TRBV18	.	.	TRBJ1-3	CASSPEGSGNTIYF	TGTGCCAGCTCACCAGAGGGCTCTGGAAACACCATATATTTT
TRBV4-3	once	.	TRBJ2-3	CASSQAVGGGPVQADTQYF	TGCGCCAGCAGCCAAGCCGTAGGGGGGGGGCCCGTGCAGGCAGATACGCAGTATTTT
TRBV3-1/TRBV3-2	.	.	TRBJ2-2	CASSHLPTRTNTGELFF	TGTGCCAGCAGCCATTTACCGACCCGGACAAACACCGGGGAGCTGTTTTTT
TRBV4-3	.	.	TRBJ2-7	CASSQEYGGTSYEQYF	TGCGCCAGCAGCCAAGAGTACGGCGGGACCTCCTACGAGCAGTACTTC
TRBV27	.	TRBD1	TRBJ1-5	CASSSTGVNQPQHF	TGTGCCAGCAGTTCGACAGGGGTTAATCAGCCCCAGCATTTT
TRBV27	.	TRBD1	TRBJ1-2	CASSGDRVRGYTF	TGTGCCAGCAGTGGGGACAGGGTTCGGGGCTACACCTTC
TRBV5-8	.	.	TRBJ2-3	CASSGAGGSGGRDTQYF	TGTGCCAGCAGCGGAGCCGGGGGTAGCGGTGGTAGGGATACGCAGTATTTT
TRBV7-3	.	TRBD1	TRBJ2-5	CASSPGDRGPETQYF	TGTGCCAGCAGCCCGGGGGACAGGGGGCCGGAGACCCAGTACTTC
TRBV23-1	.	.	TRBJ2-2	CASSHHIVLRGGELFF	TGCGCCAGCAGTCATCACATTGTCCTGAGGGGGGGGGAGCTGTTTTTT
TRBV5-1	.	TRBD1	TRBJ1-5	CASSSGQGGLGSQPQHF	TGCGCCAGCAGCTCAGGACAGGGGGGATTGGGATCGCAGCCCCAGCATTTT
TRBV18	.	TRBD1	TRBJ2-7	CASSHRGSYEQYF	TGTGCCAGCTCCCACAGGGGTTCCTACGAGCAGTACTTC
TRBV5-1	.	.	TRBJ1-3	CARVDRGKSSGNTIYF	TGCGCCAGAGTTGACCGGGGTAAATCGTCTGGAAACACCATATATTTT
TRBV3-1/TRBV3-2	.	TRBD2	TRBJ2-2	CASSPGTGTSGRSWNTGELFF	TGTGCCAGCAGCCCCGGGACAGGGACTAGCGGGCGTTCATGGAACACCGGGGAGCTGTTTTTT
TRBV3-1/TRBV3-2	.	.	TRBJ1-1	CASSQKGVYTEAFF	TGTGCCAGCAGCCAAAAGGGGGTATACACTGAAGCTTTCTTT
TRBV7-9	.	TRBD1	TRBJ1-1	CASSRTGGDTEAFF	TGTGCCAGCAGCCGGACAGGGGGGGACACTGAAGCTTTCTTT
TRBV28	few	TRBD1	TRBJ1-2	CASSTRDRVSGGYTF	TGTGCCAGCAGTACGCGGGACAGGGTCTCCGGTGGCTACACCTTC
TRBV6-5	.	.	TRBJ1-1	CASRDSWNTEAFF	TGTGCCAGCAGGGACAGTTGGAACACTGAAGCTTTCTTT
TRBV19	.	.	TRBJ2-5	CASSSYETQYF	TGTGCCAGTAGTTCCTATGAGACCCAGTACTTC